This entry lists 32 T cell receptor beta chains sequenced from one sample in a study of blood T cell repertoires in COVID-19 (dated by TCRdb to 2018 to 2020). Receptor libraries were prepared by the immunoSEQ multiplex PCR assay. The immuneACCESS repertoire file appears here via TCRdb, limited to in-frame rearrangements. These files lack a portion of the clones; in checked studies, under half of the deficit traces to unresolved V genes, and the cause of the others is not known. This sample gives 100,000 to 150,000 clones in total; less than 85% of them show up just once. Of the sample, about a sixth falls within the top ten clones. The sample taken for sequencing was peripheral blood. The receptors here all came from an elderly woman with acute or convalescent COVID-19.

This chain uses TRBV2 with TRBJ1-1; unclear D gene. The CDR3 has 13 amino acids. From germline, CDR1 is SNHLY and CDR2 FYNNEI. The V end was cut by 7 bases, the J end by 3 bases, with 12 bases between. CDR3 sequence: CASTVPGDTEAFF. CDR3 DNA sequence: TGTGCCAGCACTGTTCCAGGCGACACTGAAGCTTTCTTT.

This chain uses TRBV11-2 with TRBJ1-1; no clear D gene. From germline, CDR1 is SGHAT and CDR2 FQNNGV. CDR3 size: 12 residues. The V end lost 6 bases, the J end lost 5 bases, and 10 bases lay between the germline ends. The DNA of the CDR3 is TGTGCCAGCAGAATGAGGGCTACTGAAGCTTTCTTT. Protein sequence: CASRMRATEAFF.

The V call is TRBV6-2 or TRBV6-3, the J call TRBJ1-2; D remains ambiguous. Germline V CDR1 and CDR2: MNHEY, SVGEGT. Trimming shortened V by 1 base and J by 5 bases, and 14 bases separated the two germline ends. This CDR3 is built from 15 residues. The CDR3 DNA follows: TGTGCCAGCAGTTACTTATTCGCAGCGGCGTATGGCTACACCTTC. Translation gives CASSYLFAAAYGYTF.

This sequence joins TRBV5-6 and TRBJ2-3, with D perhaps matching TRBD2 (5 bases). The V and J ends lost 4 bases and 5 bases respectively, with 11 bases between them. The CDR3 is 13 amino acids. Germline CDR1 reads SGHDT; CDR2 reads YYEEEE. CDR3 protein: CASSRWEIDTQYF. The CDR3 coding sequence is TGTGCCAGCAGCCGATGGGAGATAGATACGCAGTATTTT.

V and J are TRBV6-5 and TRBJ1-1; TRBD1 matches 9 bases. The CDR3 length is 14 residues. Germline V gives CDR1 MNHEY, CDR2 SVGAGI. The trim removed 5 bases at V and 11 bases at J, leaving 12 bases unmatched. This CDR3 reads CASSTQGARSGAFF. CDR3 DNA: TGTGCCAGCAGTACACAGGGGGCGCGATCGGGGGCTTTCTTT.

CDR3 sequence: CASSPAGTRRNTEAFF. The CDR3 nucleotides read TGTGCCAGTAGTCCCGCCGGGACACGGAGGAACACTGAAGCTTTCTTT. This rearrangement joins TRBV19 to TRBJ1-1; D is perhaps TRBD1 (6 bases). V lost 5 bases and J lost 1, with 17 bases in between. The CDR3 runs to 16 residues. The germline gives CDR1 LNHDA, CDR2 SQIVND (reference sequence).

This chain uses TRBV6-5 with TRBJ2-3; D is unclear. The germline V gene encodes CDR1 MNHEY and CDR2 SVGAGI. This CDR3 has 13 residues. Deletions cut 5 bases from V and 2 bases from J, with 8 bases between. In nucleotides, the CDR3 is TGTGCCAGCAGTCTGACTCTCACAGATACGCAGTATTTT. This translates into CASSLTLTDTQYF.

V gene TRBV5-1 combines with J gene TRBJ1-6; tentative D call: TRBD1 (5 bases). Trimming cost V 0 bases and J 11 bases, with 15 bases left between them. Germline lookup yields CDR1 SGHRS and CDR2 YFSETQ. This CDR3 is 15 amino acids long. The CDR3 DNA is TGCGCCAGCAGCTTGGTGGCAGGGTCTGGGGCACCCCTCCACTTT. This gives the protein CASSLVAGSGAPLHF.

The CDR3 here is CASSPRGTEAFF. The CDR3 DNA sequence: TGTGCCAGCAGCCCCCGGGGCACTGAAGCTTTCTTT. V gene TRBV13 combines with J gene TRBJ1-1; D not certain. Trimming took off 5 bases at V and 4 bases at J, with 8 bases between the two ends. Per germline, CDR1 PRHDT and CDR2 FYEKMQ (reference sequence). The CDR3 contains 12 residues.

The chain carries TRBV2 and TRBJ2-7; a weak D match, TRBD2 (5 bases). V shed 5 bases and J shed 2 bases, with 10 bases lying between them. The CDR3 contains 13 residues. Germline V gene lookup returns CDR1 SNHLY and CDR2 FYNNEI. The CDR3 DNA is TGTGCCAGCAGTCCGGACGGGACCTACGAGCAGTACTTC. This gives the protein CASSPDGTYEQYF.

The chain carries TRBV20-1 and TRBJ1-5; the D gene is possibly TRBD1 (5 bases). Germline V gene sequence: CDR1 DFQATT, CDR2 SNEGSKA (reference sequence). The length of the CDR3 is 14 residues. V lost 3 bases to trimming and J lost 2 bases, with 11 bases between them. CDR3 residues: CSASPRVGNQPQHF. The CDR3 DNA sequence: TGCAGTGCTAGTCCCAGGGTGGGCAATCAGCCCCAGCATTTT.

V gene TRBV5-4 combines with J gene TRBJ2-2; possibly TRBD2 for D (5 bases). CDR3 length: 14 amino acids. Germline V gives CDR1 SGHNT, CDR2 YYREEE (reference sequence). V was trimmed by 0 bases and J by 4 bases, leaving 7 bases between them. The CDR3 is CASSLVAGTGELFF. CDR3 coding DNA: TGTGCCAGCAGCTTGGTGGCGGGCACCGGGGAGCTGTTTTTT.

The chain uses TRBV29-1 and TRBJ2-7; 12 nucleotides agree with TRBD1. Germline V lookup: CDR1 SQVTM, CDR2 ANQGSEA. The V and J ends lost 6 bases and 3 bases, in that order; junction bases with no gene match: 3. The CDR3 sequence is 13 residues long. The CDR3 nucleotides are TGCAGCGTGGGGACAGGGGGCAGCTACGAGCAGTACTTC. It translates to CSVGTGGSYEQYF.

V gene TRBV5-6 combines with J gene TRBJ2-5, with 13 nucleotides matching TRBD2. With 0 bases clipped from V and 5 bases from J, the junction kept 7 bases outside the gene matches. The CDR3 is 17 residues long. Germline loops: CDR1 SGHDT, CDR2 YYEEEE. The CDR3 reads CASSLGTSGRGRETQYF. For the CDR3, the DNA is TGTGCCAGCAGCTTGGGGACTAGCGGGAGAGGCAGGGAGACCCAGTACTTC.

The V gene is TRBV7-9, the J gene TRBJ2-7, with 8 bases identical to TRBD1. This CDR3 has 14 residues. CDR1 SEHNR and CDR2 FQNEAQ come from the germline V gene (reference sequence). J was trimmed by 2 bases and V by 5 bases; bases with no gene match: 5. The CDR3 bases are TGTGCCAGCAGCCCGGACAGGGTCACCTACGAGCAGTACTTC. This sequence encodes CASSPDRVTYEQYF.

V and J are TRBV6-5 and TRBJ2-1; D is uncertain. Germline CDR1 MNHEY, CDR2 SVGAGI. V lost 5 bases, J lost 4 bases, and 15 bases lay in between. The CDR3 sequence is 15 residues long. The CDR3 region has the DNA TGTGCCAGCAGTAACGGCGAAATCGGGTACAATGAGCAGTTCTTC. Amino acids: CASSNGEIGYNEQFF.

This chain uses TRBV30 with TRBJ2-1; TRBD1 matches 7 bases. Trimming removed 2 bases from V and 9 bases from J; junction bases left unmatched: 10. This CDR3 has 14 residues. Per the germline V gene, CDR1 is GTSNPN and CDR2 is SVGIG (reference sequence). The DNA of the CDR3 is TGTGCCTGGAGTTGGGGGACAGTTCTCCGTGAGCAGTTCTTC. As protein: CAWSWGTVLREQFF.

The chain uses TRBV19 and TRBJ1-2, with D unclear. Trimming shortened V by 0 bases and J by 8 bases, and 10 bases separated the two germline ends. The CDR3 has 13 amino acids. Germline lookup yields CDR1 LNHDA and CDR2 SQIVND (reference sequence). The CDR3 sequence is CASSIDREMGYTF. The CDR3 region has the DNA TGTGCCAGTAGTATAGATCGGGAGATGGGCTACACCTTC.

This rearrangement joins TRBV6-2 or TRBV6-3 to TRBJ1-5, with a tentative D call TRBD1 (5 bases). V was pared by 6 bases and J by 5 bases, with 23 bases between. The CDR3 has 17 residues. In germline, CDR1 is MNHEY, CDR2 SVGEGT. The CDR3 DNA reads TGTGCCAGCAGCCAATCCCTGGCAGGGATGTGGTATCAGCCCCAGCATTTT. This gives the protein CASSQSLAGMWYQPQHF.

This clone was recorded once. The chain couples TRBV7-2 to TRBJ2-5, with 8 positions matching TRBD2. This CDR3 has 16 amino acids. Trimming took 3 bases from V and 4 from J; bases not matched to a gene: 10. The germline V gene has CDR1 SGHTA and CDR2 FQGNSA. CDR3 nucleotide sequence: TGTGCCAGCAGCTTGCTTTCAGCGGGGGCGGGAGAGACCCAGTACTTC. Its protein product is CASSLLSAGAGETQYF.

This clone was seen only a few times. The chain couples TRBV10-3 to TRBJ2-3; TRBD2 aligns across 10 bases. Germline V gene sequence: CDR1 ENHRY, CDR2 SYGVKD. V dropped 4 bases and J dropped 4; count of bases not matched to a gene: 8. There are 16 residues in the CDR3. Here the CDR3 reads CAISAHSGGKADTQYF. In DNA form, the CDR3 reads TGTGCCATCAGTGCACATAGCGGGGGGAAAGCAGATACGCAGTATTTT.

The rearrangement uses TRBV29-1 and TRBJ1-1, with D hard to call. Per the germline V gene, CDR1 is SQVTM and CDR2 is ANQGSEA. V was cut by 5 bases and J by 1 base, with 11 bases left in between. CDR3 length: 13 residues. The CDR3: CSVLRAANTEAFF. Here the CDR3 DNA reads TGCAGCGTTCTGAGGGCGGCGAACACTGAAGCTTTCTTT.

The chain has TRBV2 and TRBJ1-5; possible D gene TRBD1, 6 bases. There are 14 residues in the CDR3. V gave up 5 bases and J gave up 7 bases, with 15 bases separating them. The germline V gene has CDR1 SNHLY and CDR2 FYNNEI. CDR3 coding DNA: TGTGCCAGCAGTCCCACAGGGTTCGACCAGCCCCAGCATTTT. As protein: CASSPTGFDQPQHF.

This clone was detected once. The chain links TRBV24-1 to TRBJ1-2, with D tentatively TRBD1 (5 bases). CDR1 and CDR2 (germline): KGHDR, SFDVKD. V was cut by 1 base and J by 4 bases, with 18 bases left in between. This CDR3 is built from 17 residues. The CDR3 loop is CATSDLKRGETSYGYTF. Written as DNA, the CDR3 is TGTGCCACCAGTGATTTAAAACGGGGGGAGACTAGCTATGGCTACACCTTC.

This clone was seen more than once but under ten times. This rearrangement joins TRBV7-2 to TRBJ1-6, with D perhaps matching TRBD1 (5 bases). The germline V gene encodes CDR1 SGHTA and CDR2 FQGNSA. The V gene lost 5 bases and the J gene lost 5 bases, with 13 bases spanning the gap. CDR3 size: 15 residues. CDR3 sequence (DNA): TGTGCCAGCAGCCCCCTCAGGGCCCATAATTCACCCCTCCACTTT. The encoded protein is CASSPLRAHNSPLHF.

The chain links TRBV5-1 to TRBJ1-2; 8 bases are a match to TRBD1. The CDR3 is made up of 15 amino acids. Germline V gives CDR1 SGHRS, CDR2 YFSETQ. The V segment lost 2 bases and the J segment 4 bases; nucleotides outside the gene matches: 7. The CDR3, as DNA: TGCGCCAGCAGCTTTGGGCCAGGGGGCCCCTATGGCTACACCTTC. Its protein is CASSFGPGGPYGYTF.

J is TRBJ2-3 and V is TRBV6-2 or TRBV6-3, with 10 positions matching TRBD2. Germline V CDR1 and CDR2: MNHEY, SVGEGT. The V gene end was trimmed by 5 bases and the J gene end by 2 bases; junction bases not matched to a gene: 7. The CDR3 totals 16 residues. CDR3 DNA: TGTGCCAGCAGTAGCGGACTAGCGGCACTCACAGATACGCAGTATTTT. Its protein product is CASSSGLAALTDTQYF.

The chain has TRBV4-3 and TRBJ1-1, with 7 bases identical to TRBD1. V trimming: 1 base; J trimming: 0 bases; junction bases outside the gene matches: 5. There are 16 residues in the CDR3. Germline CDR1 reads LGHNA; CDR2 reads YSLEER. In DNA, the CDR3 is TGCGCCAGCAGCCAAGGGAAGACAGGGTTGAACACTGAAGCTTTCTTT. Its protein is CASSQGKTGLNTEAFF.

This chain links TRBV19 with TRBJ2-2; TRBD2 is a possible D gene (5 bases). V lost 3 bases to trimming and J lost 2 bases, with 13 bases between them. The CDR3 runs to 16 residues. Per germline, CDR1 LNHDA and CDR2 SQIVND (reference sequence). The CDR3 here is CASSIGRTGNTGELFF. In DNA form, the CDR3 reads TGTGCCAGTAGTATCGGTCGGACGGGAAACACCGGGGAGCTGTTTTTT.

The chain is built from TRBV6-5 and TRBJ1-1; TRBD1 matches at 7 bases. CDR3 length: 15 amino acids. V gave up 5 bases and J gave up 9 bases; unmatched junction bases: 15. The germline V gene has CDR1 MNHEY and CDR2 SVGAGI. In DNA, the CDR3 is TGTGCCAGCAGTCCCGAAAGAGTAGGGGGCCGGAAAGCTTTCTTT. It translates to CASSPERVGGRKAFF.

The gene calls are TRBV19 and TRBJ1-1; 8 nucleotides agree with TRBD1. With V trimmed by 5 bases and J by 6 bases, 5 bases remained unmatched. The germline gives CDR1 LNHDA, CDR2 SQIVND (reference sequence). CDR3 length equals 13 residues. The CDR3 spells CASSRTGSAEAFF. CDR3 sequence (DNA): TGTGCCAGTAGTCGGACAGGGTCCGCTGAAGCTTTCTTT.

The V gene is TRBV2, the J gene TRBJ1-1, with 9 bases identical to TRBD1. Per the germline V gene, CDR1 is SNHLY and CDR2 is FYNNEI. This CDR3 is built from 15 residues. V trimming: 7 bases; J trimming: 0 bases; junction bases outside the gene matches: 6. DNA for the CDR3: TGTGCCAGCATCCAGGACAGGGGAATGAACACTGAAGCTTTCTTT. It codes for CASIQDRGMNTEAFF.